Each of the 13 T cell receptor beta chains below was sequenced from the same sample in a study of blood T cell repertoires in COVID-19 (dated by TCRdb to the early 2020s). Libraries were made using the immunoSEQ multiplex PCR assay. TCRdb limited this immuneACCESS table to in-frame rearrangements with V and J called. A share of clones is missing; checked studies link under half to unresolved V genes, and the rest is unexplained. This sample lists about 33,000 clones; 87% were detected once. 20% of the sample comes from the top ten. The sequenced material came from peripheral blood. Receptors originate from a man aged 60 to 69 with acute or convalescent COVID-19.

The J gene is TRBJ2-3, the V gene TRBV7-2, with D maybe TRBD2 (6 bases). This CDR3 contains 18 residues. Trimming removed 2 bases from V and 1 base from J, with 19 bases in between. Germline assignment: CDR1 SGHTA and CDR2 FQGNSA. In DNA form, the CDR3 reads TGTGCCAGCAGCTTAAAGGGCCACGGAGGGATGGGCACAGATACGCAGTATTTT. The encoded protein is CASSLKGHGGMGTDTQYF.

This clone showed up just a few times. The chain has TRBV6-2 or TRBV6-3 and TRBJ2-1; possible D gene TRBD2, 6 bases. Looked up from germline, CDR1 is MNHEY and CDR2 is SVGEGT. The length of the CDR3 is 15 residues. Deletions cut 0 bases from V and 0 bases from J, with 6 bases between. CDR3 coding DNA: TGTGCCAGCAGTTACTCGGGGGGCTCCTACAATGAGCAGTTCTTC. Translation gives CASSYSGGSYNEQFF.

The rearrangement links TRBV24-1 to TRBJ2-5; possible D gene TRBD2, 5 bases. CDR3 length: 16 amino acids. V shed 4 bases and J shed 2 bases, with 16 bases lying between them. Germline loops: CDR1 KGHDR, CDR2 SFDVKD. CDR3 protein: CATSDRAGGKQETQYF. CDR3 DNA sequence: TGTGCCACCAGTGACCGGGCGGGCGGAAAACAAGAGACCCAGTACTTC.

The rearrangement links TRBV6-5 to TRBJ1-1; D might be TRBD1 (6 bases). Germline V CDR1 and CDR2: MNHEY, SVGAGI. This CDR3 is built from 13 residues. Between the trimmed V and J ends, which lost 7 bases and 1 base, there was a span of 10 bases. CDR3 loop: CASTLQGNTEAFF. CDR3 in DNA: TGTGCCAGCACCCTACAGGGGAACACTGAAGCTTTCTTT.

The chain has TRBV19 and TRBJ2-5; D possibly corresponds to TRBD2 (6 bases). With 4 bases removed from V and 4 bases from J, the gap between germline ends came to 7 bases. The CDR3 loop spans 12 amino acids. Germline V gene sequence: CDR1 LNHDA, CDR2 SQIVND (reference sequence). The chain's CDR3 is CASSTGGETQYF. CDR3 bases: TGTGCCAGTAGTACCGGGGGAGAGACCCAGTACTTC.

The chain joins TRBV7-2 to TRBJ1-2; D is possibly TRBD1 (6 bases). The V gene lost 1 base and the J gene lost 4 bases, with 10 bases spanning the gap. The length of the CDR3 is 14 residues. Germline lookup yields CDR1 SGHTA and CDR2 FQGNSA. The chain's CDR3 is CASSLDRDSYGYTF. In DNA form, the CDR3 reads TGTGCCAGCAGCTTAGACAGGGATAGCTATGGCTACACCTTC. The complete variable domain, with remaining parts taken from reference TRBV7-2 and TRBJ1-2, reads GAGVSQSPSNKVTEKGKDVELRCDPISGHTALYWYRQSLGQGLEFLIYFQGNSAPDKSGLPSDRFSAERTGGSVSTLTIQRTQQEDSAVYLCASSLDRDSYGYTFGSGTRLTVV.

V gene TRBV27 combines with J gene TRBJ2-5; tentative D call: TRBD2 (6 bases). V was shortened by 6 bases and J by 3 bases, with 11 bases between the two germline ends. The germline gives CDR1 MNHEY, CDR2 SMNVEV (reference sequence). The CDR3 has 13 residues. The CDR3 loop is CASSSDYEETQYF. In nucleotides, the CDR3 is TGTGCCAGCAGCTCGGACTATGAAGAGACCCAGTACTTC.

V and J are TRBV4-3 and TRBJ2-3, with 8 nucleotides matching TRBD1. This CDR3 contains 17 residues. Germline V lookup: CDR1 LGHNA, CDR2 YSLEER. The V gene end was trimmed by 0 bases and the J gene end by 5 bases; junction bases not matched to a gene: 10. CDR3 region: CASSQDVGRGQRDTQYF. Here the CDR3 DNA reads TGCGCCAGCAGCCAAGATGTCGGCAGGGGGCAAAGAGATACGCAGTATTTT.

The genes are TRBV2 and TRBJ1-2; D gene unclear. Per germline, CDR1 SNHLY and CDR2 FYNNEI. Trimming removed 6 bases from V and 4 bases from J, with 9 bases in between. The CDR3 covers 12 residues. The CDR3 DNA reads as TGTGCCAGCAGCTACGGGGTCTATGGCTACACCTTC. Translation: CASSYGVYGYTF.

The gene calls are TRBV5-1 and TRBJ2-3; TRBD1 is a possible D gene (5 bases). This CDR3 is built from 13 residues. V was shortened by 4 bases and J by 9 bases, with 15 bases between the two germline ends. The germline gives CDR1 SGHRS, CDR2 YFSETQ. The CDR3 DNA sequence: TGCGCCAGCAGCCAGGGAAGTGCCGAAACGCAGTATTTT. Translation: CASSQGSAETQYF.

The V call is TRBV11-3, the J call TRBJ2-4; a weak D match, TRBD2 (6 bases). V lost 6 bases, J lost 0 bases, and 15 bases lay in between. Germline V gives CDR1 SGHNT, CDR2 YENEEA. The CDR3 has 16 amino acids. This chain's CDR3 is CASSYRWDLAKNIQYF. The CDR3 coding sequence is TGTGCCAGCAGTTACAGGTGGGACTTAGCCAAAAACATTCAGTACTTC.

The chain has TRBV6-5 and TRBJ2-1, with 8 bases aligning to TRBD2. Germline values: CDR1 MNHEY, CDR2 SVGAGI. Trimming removed 4 bases from V and 6 bases from J; junction bases left unmatched: 2. This CDR3 is built from 13 residues. CDR3 in amino acids: CASSFRGGNEQFF. CDR3 coding DNA: TGTGCCAGCAGTTTCCGGGGGGGCAATGAGCAGTTCTTC.

CDR3 nucleotides: TGTGCCAGCAGTACACAGGGGGCGTTCGTTGGCTACACCTTC. This sequence encodes CASSTQGAFVGYTF. The chain joins TRBV25-1 to TRBJ1-2; 9 bases are shared with TRBD1. V lost 5 bases and J lost 7; bases outside the gene matches: 8. This CDR3 has 14 amino acids. Germline CDR1 reads MGHDK; CDR2 reads SYGVNS.